Following are 22 T cell receptor beta chains from one sample sequenced in a study of blood T cell repertoires in COVID-19. Sequenced by immunoSEQ multiplex PCR; TCRdb stores in-frame clones only, minus some. Altogether more than 250,000 clones are present, around 90% being singletons, with the ten largest covering approximately 6%. Sequenced material: PBMCs or T cells enriched from blood (not recorded which). The receptors come from a woman aged 25 to 39 who had recovered from COVID-19.

V gene TRBV11-2 combines with J gene TRBJ2-1; 10 nucleotides agree with TRBD2. J gave up 6 bases and V 5 bases, and 7 bases lay outside the gene matches. Germline assignment: CDR1 SGHAT and CDR2 FQNNGV. The CDR3 is 15 residues long. The CDR3 loop is CASSPRLAGSNEQFF. The CDR3 nucleotides read TGTGCCAGCAGCCCGCGACTAGCGGGCTCCAATGAGCAGTTCTTC.

The chain carries TRBV7-9 and TRBJ1-1, with 8 bases fitting TRBD1. Germline CDR1 SEHNR, CDR2 FQNEAQ (reference sequence). The J segment lost 3 bases and the V segment lost 5 bases, leaving 11 bases of the junction unmatched. This CDR3 comprises 16 residues. The CDR3 bases are TGTGCCAGCAGCCCGGGTGGGGCAGGGGGCTACACTGAAGCTTTCTTT. Translated: CASSPGGAGGYTEAFF.

The rearrangement links TRBV7-8 to TRBJ1-4; the D gene is possibly TRBD1 (5 bases). CDR1 is SGHVS and CDR2 is FQNEAQ in the germline V gene. This CDR3 region has 14 residues. Deletions cut 7 bases from V and 8 bases from J, with 17 bases between. Here the CDR3 reads CASTDTQGREKLFF. The CDR3 DNA reads TGTGCCAGCACGGATACGCAGGGTAGGGAAAAACTGTTTTTT.

The V call is TRBV18, the J call TRBJ1-1; TRBD1 matches 9 bases. V lost 6 bases, J lost 3 bases, and 8 bases stayed unmatched. CDR1 is KGHSH, CDR2 LQKENI, per germline. The CDR3 contains 15 residues. The DNA for the CDR3 is TGTGCCAGCTCGCCTATGGGACAGGGTTACACTGAAGCTTTCTTT. Its protein product is CASSPMGQGYTEAFF.

The chain is built from TRBV27 and TRBJ1-1, with no clear D. The germline V and J ends were trimmed by 8 bases and 3 bases, with 19 bases remaining between them. Germline CDR1 is MNHEY and CDR2 is SMNVEV (reference sequence). CDR3 length equals 15 residues. The CDR3 here is CASPATGSNHTEAFF. Written as DNA, the CDR3 is TGTGCCAGCCCGGCGACGGGGTCTAATCACACTGAAGCTTTCTTT.

The genes are TRBV7-2 and TRBJ1-2; D not resolved. Trimming left V 5 bases short and J 8 bases short, with 21 bases between. Germline V gene lookup returns CDR1 SGHTA and CDR2 FQGNSA. This CDR3 has 15 amino acids. In nucleotides, the CDR3 is TGTGCCAGCAGCCCCTCCGACTCCCCCCGAAAGGGCTACACCTTC. Protein product: CASSPSDSPRKGYTF.

V gene TRBV9 combines with J gene TRBJ1-5; D is unresolved. V was clipped by 0 bases and J by 0 bases, with 7 bases between them. Germline loops: CDR1 SGDLS, CDR2 YYNGEE. This CDR3 region has 15 residues. CDR3 sequence reads: CASSVDAYSNQPQHF. In nucleotides, the CDR3 is TGTGCCAGCAGCGTAGATGCGTATAGCAATCAGCCCCAGCATTTT.

This clone has only a few counts. This chain uses TRBV19 with TRBJ1-2; a possible D gene is TRBD1 (6 bases). Trimming left V 2 bases short and J 1 base short, with 14 bases between. The CDR3 consists of 16 residues. CDR1 LNHDA and CDR2 SQIVND come from the germline V gene (reference sequence). CDR3 DNA: TGTGCCAGTAGTATAACTGGCAGGGGAATTAACTATGGCTACACCTTC. This translates into CASSITGRGINYGYTF.

A remark on this clone: Other DNA sequences within the sample encode an identical CDR3. V and J are TRBV11-2 and TRBJ1-1; 7 bases match TRBD1. V gave up 5 bases and J gave up 1 base; unmatched junction bases: 1. The V gene's germline CDR1 is SGHAT and CDR2 FQNNGV. The CDR3 is 13 amino acids. Written as DNA, the CDR3 is TGTGCCAGCAGCAGACAGGGGAACACTGAAGCTTTCTTT. This sequence encodes CASSRQGNTEAFF.

The V and J genes are TRBV14 and TRBJ2-3; D remains ambiguous. This CDR3 region has 15 residues. Trimming left V 3 bases short and J 0 bases short, with 10 bases between. Germline CDR1 and CDR2: SGHDN and FVKESK. As DNA, the CDR3 is TGTGCCAGCAGCCAGGTCGGAGCAAGCACAGATACGCAGTATTTT. Encoded protein: CASSQVGASTDTQYF.

This chain connects TRBV5-1 to TRBJ1-2; D is ambiguous. This CDR3 has 13 amino acids. V dropped 1 base and J dropped 7 bases, with 11 bases sitting between them. Germline CDR1 is SGHRS and CDR2 is YFSETQ. CDR3 sequence reads: CASSLSGEAGYTF. The CDR3 DNA reads as TGCGCCAGCAGCTTGTCCGGGGAGGCTGGCTACACCTTC.

The chain links TRBV13 to TRBJ1-2; 9 bases are shared with TRBD1. The junction had 12 bases not matched to a gene; V was cut back by 5 bases and J by 8 bases. CDR3 length: 15 amino acids. The germline CDR1 and CDR2 sequences are PRHDT and FYEKMQ (reference sequence). The CDR3 coding sequence is TGTGCCAGCAGCCCCGGAGGGTGGGACAGGGACGGCTACACCTTC. Its translation: CASSPGGWDRDGYTF.

As DNA, the CDR3 is TGCGCCAGCAGTCCGCCGGGGTTGAGCTCCTACAATGAGCAGTTCTTC. Encoded protein: CASSPPGLSSYNEQFF. The rearrangement joins TRBV23-1 to TRBJ2-1, with D perhaps TRBD2 (5 bases). TRBV23-1 is an open reading frame whose function is uncertain. This CDR3 has 16 residues. V was clipped by 4 bases and J by 0 bases, with 13 bases between them.

The chain recombines TRBV6-6 with TRBJ2-3; D remains ambiguous. Germline CDR1 is MNHNY and CDR2 is SVGAGI (reference sequence). The CDR3 sequence is 12 residues long. Trimming cost V 7 bases and J 2 bases, with 7 bases left between them. In DNA form, the CDR3 reads TGTGCCAGCACTTCAGTCACAGATACGCAGTATTTT. Amino acid sequence: CASTSVTDTQYF.

This sequence joins TRBV6-5 and TRBJ2-7; 7 nucleotides align to TRBD2. V shed 8 bases and J 2 bases; nucleotides not matched to a gene: 6. The V gene's germline CDR1 is MNHEY and CDR2 SVGAGI. The CDR3 loop spans 13 amino acids. In DNA, the CDR3 is TGTGCCAGCGAAAAGCGGGAAACCTACGAGCAGTACTTC. Translated: CASEKRETYEQYF.

V and J are TRBV4-3 and TRBJ2-2; a possible D gene is TRBD1 (6 bases). Germline V gene data show CDR1 as LGHNA and CDR2 as YSLEER. This CDR3 spans 15 amino acids. V lost 0 bases and J lost 4, with 9 bases in between. The CDR3 DNA is TGCGCCAGCAGCCAAGAAGGCAGGGGCACCGGGGAGCTGTTTTTT. The encoded protein is CASSQEGRGTGELFF.

This clone was seen a single time. The rearrangement uses TRBV3-1 (or the pseudogene TRBV3-2) and TRBJ2-1; tentatively, D is TRBD2 (5 bases). This CDR3 comprises 16 residues. Germline-derived CDR1 and CDR2 are LGHDT and YNNKEL (reference sequence). Trimming cost V 0 bases and J 12 bases, with 21 bases left between them. The CDR3 reads CASSQDTSRLAMWQFF. DNA for the CDR3: TGTGCCAGCAGCCAAGATACTAGTAGGCTAGCAATGTGGCAGTTCTTC.

The chain joins TRBV5-1 to TRBJ2-7; weak D call: TRBD2 (6 bases). The ends were cut back, 0 bases at V and 6 bases at J, with 25 bases in the middle. Germline values: CDR1 SGHRS, CDR2 YFSETQ. There are 18 residues in the CDR3. CDR3 in amino acids: CASSLGAVGTDFRGEQYF. CDR3 sequence (DNA): TGCGCCAGCAGCTTGGGGGCAGTCGGGACTGATTTTCGAGGCGAGCAGTACTTC.

The chain carries TRBV2 and TRBJ1-1; D is possibly TRBD1 (6 bases). The V and J ends lost 7 bases and 0 bases respectively, with 12 bases between them. Germline V gene lookup returns CDR1 SNHLY and CDR2 FYNNEI. CDR3 length equals 14 residues. The CDR3 reads CASTLDSMNTEAFF. The CDR3 DNA follows: TGTGCCAGCACCCTGGACAGTATGAACACTGAAGCTTTCTTT.

The rearrangement uses TRBV6-5 and TRBJ1-2; the D gene is possibly TRBD1 (6 bases). The CDR3 length is 11 residues. The V end lost 6 bases, the J end lost 8 bases, and 10 bases lay between the germline ends. CDR1 and CDR2 from the germline V gene are MNHEY and SVGAGI. In DNA form, the CDR3 reads TGTGCCAGCAGCGCCGGGACAGGCTACACCTTC. Encoded protein: CASSAGTGYTF.

The chain employs TRBV7-8 and TRBJ1-5; 8 bases align to TRBD1. V lost 4 bases and J lost 2; bases outside the gene matches: 10. The CDR3 totals 17 residues. Looked up from germline, CDR1 is SGHVS and CDR2 is FQNEAQ. CDR3 sequence: CASSSSSGGLGNQPQHF. For the CDR3, the DNA is TGTGCCAGCAGCTCCTCCTCAGGGGGCCTAGGCAATCAGCCCCAGCATTTT.

The chain links TRBV6-1 to TRBJ1-1, with D possibly TRBD1 on 6 matching bases. CDR1 is MNHNS and CDR2 is SASEGT in the germline V gene. V shed 2 bases and J shed 9 bases, with 10 bases lying between them. The CDR3 consists of 12 residues. This CDR3 reads CASSEMDRKAFF. The CDR3 DNA follows: TGTGCCAGCAGTGAAATGGACAGAAAAGCTTTCTTT.